This T cell receptor (beta chain) was observed in a study of CD8 T cells in Susac syndrome. The study's findings and limits: TCR sequencing and HLA analysis covered a relatively small number of individuals.

Germline CDR1 is MNHEY and CDR2 is SMNVEV (reference sequence). The CDR3 spans 14 residues. V was pared by 6 bases and J by 6 bases, with 10 bases of the junction left unmatched. About this clonotype itself: Antigen specificity is unknown.

RNA amounts of roughly 0.5 to 1 ug underwent reverse transcription with random hexamers. TCRdb passed the immunoSEQ multiplex PCR reads through MiXCR, listing each CDR3 protein once. This table holds tens of thousands of distinct CDR3 sequences, 94% found once. The TCR originated in a human donor with Susac syndrome. The sample taken for sequencing was CD8+ T cells from PBMCs. The chain combines TRBV27 with TRBJ2-7; 8 bases fit TRBD1. The CDR3 reads CASSWGQAGIEQYF. As DNA, the CDR3 is TGTGCCAGCAGCTGGGGACAGGCGGGTATCGAGCAGTACTTC.